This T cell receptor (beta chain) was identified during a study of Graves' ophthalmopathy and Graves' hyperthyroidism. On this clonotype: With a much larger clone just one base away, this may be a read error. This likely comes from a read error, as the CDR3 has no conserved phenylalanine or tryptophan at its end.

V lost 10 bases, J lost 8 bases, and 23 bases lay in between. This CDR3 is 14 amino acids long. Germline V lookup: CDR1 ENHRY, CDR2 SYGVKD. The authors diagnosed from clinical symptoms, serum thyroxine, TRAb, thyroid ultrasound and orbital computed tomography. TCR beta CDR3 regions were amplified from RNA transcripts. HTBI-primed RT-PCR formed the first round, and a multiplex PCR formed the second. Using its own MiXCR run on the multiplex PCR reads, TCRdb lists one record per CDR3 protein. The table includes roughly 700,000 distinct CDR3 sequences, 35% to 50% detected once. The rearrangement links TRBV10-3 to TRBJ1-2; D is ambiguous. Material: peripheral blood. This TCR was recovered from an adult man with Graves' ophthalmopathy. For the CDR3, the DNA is TGTGCCAGCAGGAGGTTTTCGGGCATTAACGGCTACACCCTC. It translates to CASRRFSGINGYTL.